A single sample is the source of the 19 T cell receptor beta chains below, sequenced in a study of radiation and T cells in renal cell carcinoma. TCRdb's copy holds only in-frame clones and misses some; the assay was immunoSEQ multiplex PCR. The sample shows under 35,000 clones, 65% to 85% of them seen only once. Time point defined: blood 4 weeks post-SBRT, at nephrectomy. The treatment: 15 Gy SBRT to primary tumor, nephrectomy 4 weeks later. The specimen comprised blood, sampled from a patient whose treatment included radiotherapy and nephrectomy. All receptors come from a man aged 55-75 years with renal cell carcinoma.

This rearrangement joins TRBV7-9 to TRBJ2-7; D gene ambiguous. The CDR3 runs to 17 residues. Between the trimmed V and J ends, which lost 4 bases and 0 bases, there was a span of 19 bases. Germline CDR1 reads SEHNR; CDR2 reads FQNEAQ (reference sequence). The CDR3 coding sequence is TGTGCCAGCAGCTATGAGGCCGGCCGGCCGAGCTCCTACGAGCAGTACTTC. This gives the protein CASSYEAGRPSSYEQYF. The entire variable domain, with the rest obtained from reference TRBV7-9 and TRBJ2-7, is as follows: DTGVSQNPRHKITKRGQNVTFRCDPISEHNRLYWYRQTLGQGPEFLTYFQNEAQLEKSRLLSDRFSAERPKGSFSTLEIQRTEQGDSAMYLCASSYEAGRPSSYEQYFGPGTRLTVT.

The rearrangement uses TRBV5-8 and TRBJ1-5; D unclear. This CDR3 comprises 17 residues. Germline lookup yields CDR1 SGHTS and CDR2 YDEGEE. Trimming stripped 1 base from V and 1 base from J, with 15 bases between. The CDR3: CASSLRSRVGSNQPQHF. CDR3 nucleotides: TGTGCCAGCAGCTTGAGGTCGAGGGTGGGCAGCAATCAGCCCCAGCATTTT.

The genes are TRBV5-6 and TRBJ2-5, with a possible D match to TRBD1 (5 bases). The length of the CDR3 is 16 residues. Trimming took 1 base from V and 7 from J, leaving 20 bases between them. Looked up from germline, CDR1 is SGHDT and CDR2 is YYEEEE. The CDR3 here is CASSLRTPQAVGTQYF. As DNA, the CDR3 is TGTGCCAGCAGCTTGCGGACACCTCAGGCAGTAGGGACCCAGTACTTC.

The chain employs TRBV5-1 and TRBJ2-5; no firm D call. V was clipped by 4 bases and J by 5 bases, with 12 bases between them. In germline, CDR1 is SGHRS, CDR2 YFSETQ. This CDR3 is built from 13 residues. The CDR3 sequence is CASSQGVAETQYF. CDR3 coding DNA: TGCGCCAGCAGCCAAGGAGTCGCGGAGACCCAGTACTTC.

The V call is TRBV2, the J call TRBJ1-1; D is unresolved. The V and J ends lost 7 bases and 1 base respectively, with 13 bases between them. The CDR3 totals 14 residues. The germline V gene has CDR1 SNHLY and CDR2 FYNNEI. The DNA for the CDR3 is TGTGCCAGCATATGGGGATCTTGGAACACTGAAGCTTTCTTT. The encoded protein is CASIWGSWNTEAFF.

The chain has TRBV6-5 and TRBJ1-2, with D unclear. V was clipped by 2 bases and J by 2 bases, with 9 bases between them. Germline V gene lookup returns CDR1 MNHEY and CDR2 SVGAGI. This CDR3 has 14 amino acids. The CDR3 DNA sequence: TGTGCCAGCAGTTACGAGGAATGGAACTATGGCTACACCTTC. Its translation: CASSYEEWNYGYTF.

Many counts were recorded for this clone. J is TRBJ1-2 and V is TRBV20-1, with D perhaps TRBD1 (5 bases). Germline-derived CDR1 and CDR2 are DFQATT and SNEGSKA (reference sequence). The CDR3 extends over 11 amino acids. CDR3 amino acids: CGLEGRYGYTF. CDR3 DNA sequence: TGCGGGTTGGAGGGGAGGTATGGCTACACCTTC.

This clone was counted once. V usage is TRBV7-6 and J usage is TRBJ1-3; D is perhaps TRBD1 (5 bases). V was shortened by 0 bases and J by 4 bases, with 7 bases between the two germline ends. CDR1 is SGHVS and CDR2 is FNYEAQ in the germline V gene. The CDR3 length is 14 residues. The CDR3 DNA sequence: TGTGCCAGCAGCTTAGCAGGGGTGGGAAACACCATATATTTT. This gives the protein CASSLAGVGNTIYF.

The J gene is TRBJ2-1, the V gene TRBV6-1; weak D call: TRBD2 (5 bases). This CDR3 is built from 14 residues. Germline V gene sequence: CDR1 MNHNS, CDR2 SASEGT. Trimming shortened V by 7 bases and J by 0 bases, and 10 bases separated the two germline ends. Here the CDR3 reads CASIVSGSYNEQFF. CDR3 coding DNA: TGTGCCAGCATAGTCAGCGGCTCCTACAATGAGCAGTTCTTC.

The chain recombines TRBV27 with TRBJ2-7; 13 nucleotides match TRBD2. V shed 3 bases, J shed 4 bases, and the junction held 12 bases outside the gene matches. The CDR3 consists of 18 residues. Germline values: CDR1 MNHEY, CDR2 SMNVEV (reference sequence). The CDR3 is CASSFRTSGSIKSYEQYF. For the CDR3, the DNA is TGTGCCAGCAGTTTTAGGACTAGCGGGAGCATCAAGAGTTACGAGCAGTACTTC.

The chain combines TRBV18 with TRBJ2-5, with 8 positions matching TRBD2. CDR1 is KGHSH, CDR2 LQKENI, per germline. V trimming: 3 bases; J trimming: 5 bases; junction bases outside the gene matches: 8. This CDR3 spans 15 amino acids. The CDR3 DNA is TGTGCCAGCTCACCGCCTAGCGGGTACTTCGAGACCCAGTACTTC. It is translated as CASSPPSGYFETQYF.

The gene calls are TRBV9 and TRBJ2-7; TRBD2 matches at 9 bases. The V gene's germline CDR1 is SGDLS and CDR2 YYNGEE. With 2 bases clipped from V and 4 bases from J, the junction kept 1 base outside the gene matches. This CDR3 region has 13 residues. CDR3 loop: CASSVGLAYEQYF. The CDR3 DNA is TGTGCCAGCAGCGTGGGACTAGCATACGAGCAGTACTTC. Using reference TRBV9 and TRBJ2-7 for the parts outside the CDR3, the full variable domain is DSGVTQTPKHLITATGQRVTLRCSPRSGDLSVYWYQQSLDQGLQFLIQYYNGEERAKGNILERFSAQQFPDLHSELNLSSLELGDSALYFCASSVGLAYEQYFGPGTRLTVT.

In its sample, this clone is medium-sized. V gene TRBV4-1 combines with J gene TRBJ1-4; D is perhaps TRBD1 (6 bases). Germline CDR1 and CDR2: MGHRA and YSYEKL. The CDR3 has 14 residues. V was cut by 3 bases and J by 8 bases, with 13 bases left in between. CDR3 DNA: TGCGCCAGCAGCCATCTTTGGGGGCCGGAAAAACTGTTTTTT. It translates to CASSHLWGPEKLFF.

The J gene is TRBJ2-5, the V gene TRBV10-3; the D gene is possibly TRBD2 (5 bases). The germline V gene encodes CDR1 ENHRY and CDR2 SYGVKD. Deletions cut 3 bases from V and 5 bases from J, with 16 bases between. The CDR3 is 15 amino acids. The CDR3 protein is CAISDPSLASETQYF. The CDR3 nucleotides read TGTGCCATCAGTGACCCTTCCCTAGCTAGCGAGACCCAGTACTTC.

The chain uses TRBV7-2 and TRBJ2-2; D may be TRBD1 (5 bases). V gave up 4 bases and J gave up 6 bases, with 9 bases separating them. The CDR3 has 13 residues. Germline CDR1 SGHTA, CDR2 FQGNSA. The CDR3 DNA follows: TGTGCCAGCAGCTATTACAGGCCCGGGGAGCTGTTTTTT. Its protein is CASSYYRPGELFF.

This clone was counted once. The J gene is TRBJ1-2, the V gene TRBV25-1; D unclear. Per germline, CDR1 MGHDK and CDR2 SYGVNS. This CDR3 contains 13 residues. V was trimmed by 5 bases and J by 4 bases, leaving 11 bases between them. CDR3 in amino acids: CASSYEVSYGYTF. CDR3 nucleotides: TGTGCCAGCAGTTATGAGGTCTCCTATGGCTACACCTTC.

V usage is TRBV27 and J usage is TRBJ1-5; D is unclear. This CDR3 has 14 residues. CDR1 and CDR2 from the germline V gene are MNHEY and SMNVEV (reference sequence). Trimming cost V 10 bases and J 0 bases, with 13 bases left between them. CDR3 protein: CANPPHNSNQPQHF. In DNA form, the CDR3 reads TGTGCCAACCCCCCGCACAATAGCAATCAGCCCCAGCATTTT.

This rearrangement joins TRBV2 to TRBJ2-5; D is unresolved. The germline V gene has CDR1 SNHLY and CDR2 FYNNEI. This CDR3 contains 12 residues. Trimming stripped 6 bases from V and 4 bases from J, with 9 bases between. CDR3 coding DNA: TGTGCCAGCAGCGGGTCCGGAGAGACCCAGTACTTC. It specifies CASSGSGETQYF.

This clone was seen only once. V and J are TRBV5-5 and TRBJ2-7, with D possibly matching TRBD2 (5 bases). Germline lookup yields CDR1 SGHKS and CDR2 YYEKEE (reference sequence). V was shortened by 1 base and J by 0 bases, with 11 bases between the two germline ends. This CDR3 has 15 residues. The CDR3 DNA sequence: TGTGCCAGCAGCTTGCCTAGCTCCTTCTCCTACGAGCAGTACTTC. This sequence encodes CASSLPSSFSYEQYF.